Listed below are T cell receptor beta chains from one sample, sequenced in a study of blood T cell repertoires in COVID-19. Here immunoSEQ multiplex PCR was the method, and the copy in TCRdb shows in-frame clones only, minus some. The sample records tens of thousands of clones, 88% being singletons. Material: peripheral blood. The receptor set was obtained from a human donor in a cohort sampled during active COVID-19. CDR3s include the opening cysteine and the closing phenylalanine or tryptophan. D genes are given only for firm matches. Expanded clones are given a class, and other clones once, few, many or no size at all.

J gene: TRBJ1-5; clone size: -; V gene: TRBV28; D gene: -; CDR3 protein: CASSLTQGIHF; CDR3 DNA: TGTGCCAGCAGTTTGACCCAGGGGATCCATTTT
J gene: TRBJ1-1; clone size: -; V gene: TRBV30; D gene: -; CDR3 protein: CAWSVARVTEAFF; CDR3 DNA: TGTGCCTGGAGTGTCGCCCGGGTGACTGAAGCTTTCTTT
J gene: TRBJ1-2; clone size: once; V gene: TRBV20-1; D gene: -; CDR3 protein: CSASGGGGYTF; CDR3 DNA: TGCAGTGCTAGCGGGGGTGGAGGCTACACCTTC
J gene: TRBJ2-1; clone size: once; V gene: TRBV7-9; D gene: TRBD2; CDR3 protein: CASRGGGDNEQFF; CDR3 DNA: TGTGCCAGCAGGGGCGGGGGTGACAATGAGCAGTTCTTC
J gene: TRBJ2-7; clone size: -; V gene: TRBV28; D gene: -; CDR3 protein: CASSFYRDSSMIEQYF; CDR3 DNA: TGTGCCAGCAGTTTCTACCGCGATTCCTCCATGATCGAGCAGTACTTC
J gene: TRBJ1-4; clone size: -; V gene: TRBV3-1/TRBV3-2; D gene: -; CDR3 protein: CASSQGTPALEKLFF; CDR3 DNA: TGTGCCAGCAGCCAAGGGACACCTGCCCTCGAAAAACTGTTTTTT
J gene: TRBJ2-7; clone size: once; V gene: TRBV4-3; D gene: TRBD2; CDR3 protein: CASSQESGLAGHISYEQYF; CDR3 DNA: TGCGCCAGCAGCCAAGAGAGCGGACTAGCGGGACATATTTCCTACGAGCAGTACTTC
J gene: TRBJ1-4; clone size: -; V gene: TRBV19; D gene: -; CDR3 protein: CASSILRGGGEKLFF; CDR3 DNA: TGTGCCAGTAGTATACTACGGGGTGGAGGTGAAAAACTGTTTTTT
J gene: TRBJ1-5; clone size: -; V gene: TRBV30; D gene: -; CDR3 protein: CAWSVGAVSDQPQHF; CDR3 DNA: TGTGCCTGGAGTGTGGGGGCGGTAAGCGATCAGCCCCAGCATTTT
J gene: TRBJ2-1; clone size: -; V gene: TRBV10-3; D gene: -; CDR3 protein: CAIGQDSYNEQFF; CDR3 DNA: TGTGCCATCGGTCAGGACTCCTACAATGAGCAGTTCTTC
J gene: TRBJ1-2; clone size: -; V gene: TRBV19; D gene: -; CDR3 protein: CASSPRGGDYGYTF; CDR3 DNA: TGTGCCAGTAGTCCAAGGGGGGGCGACTATGGCTACACCTTC
J gene: TRBJ1-2; clone size: once; V gene: TRBV7-3; D gene: TRBD1; CDR3 protein: CASSLSGQGAKGNGYTF; CDR3 DNA: TGTGCCAGCAGCTTATCGGGACAGGGGGCTAAAGGGAATGGCTACACCTTC
J gene: TRBJ2-3; clone size: -; V gene: TRBV20-1; D gene: TRBD2; CDR3 protein: CSASTWRESSDTQYF; CDR3 DNA: TGCAGTGCTAGTACTTGGCGGGAGAGTTCAGATACGCAGTATTTT
J gene: TRBJ1-1; clone size: once; V gene: TRBV28; D gene: TRBD1; CDR3 protein: CASRPSLRQGWATEAFF; CDR3 DNA: TGTGCCAGCAGACCTAGCCTCAGACAGGGCTGGGCCACTGAAGCTTTCTTT
J gene: TRBJ1-1; clone size: -; V gene: TRBV19; D gene: TRBD1; CDR3 protein: CASSGQGVSEAFF; CDR3 DNA: TGTGCCAGTAGTGGACAGGGGGTTTCTGAAGCTTTCTTT
J gene: TRBJ2-5; clone size: -; V gene: TRBV6-2/TRBV6-3; D gene: -; CDR3 protein: CASRPPPGAAETQYF; CDR3 DNA: TGTGCCAGCAGGCCTCCCCCAGGGGCGGCGGAGACCCAGTACTTC
J gene: TRBJ2-7; clone size: -; V gene: TRBV5-6; D gene: -; CDR3 protein: CASSSGGHEQYF; CDR3 DNA: TGTGCCAGCAGCTCCGGGGGGCACGAGCAGTACTTC
J gene: TRBJ2-3; clone size: -; V gene: TRBV12-3/TRBV12-4; D gene: TRBD2; CDR3 protein: CASTILGLATQYF; CDR3 DNA: TGTGCCAGCACGATACTCGGACTAGCAACGCAGTATTTT
J gene: TRBJ2-7; clone size: once; V gene: TRBV5-6; D gene: -; CDR3 protein: CASSLVEKMSEQYF; CDR3 DNA: TGTGCCAGCAGCTTGGTGGAGAAGATGAGCGAGCAGTACTTC
J gene: TRBJ2-7; clone size: -; V gene: TRBV6-6; D gene: -; CDR3 protein: CASSQGASGQYEQYF; CDR3 DNA: TGTGCCAGCAGTCAGGGGGCTAGCGGGCAATACGAGCAGTACTTC
J gene: TRBJ1-2; clone size: -; V gene: TRBV4-3; D gene: TRBD1; CDR3 protein: CASSQEGGLDRAYGYTF; CDR3 DNA: TGCGCCAGCAGCCAAGAAGGGGGGCTGGACAGGGCCTATGGCTACACCTTC
J gene: TRBJ2-5; clone size: -; V gene: TRBV19; D gene: -; CDR3 protein: CASSIRGFETQYF; CDR3 DNA: TGTGCCAGTAGTATCCGCGGTTTCGAGACCCAGTACTTC
J gene: TRBJ2-1; clone size: -; V gene: TRBV9; D gene: -; CDR3 protein: CASSVSSAYNEQFF; CDR3 DNA: TGTGCCAGCAGCGTAAGTAGTGCCTACAATGAGCAGTTCTTC
J gene: TRBJ2-1; clone size: -; V gene: TRBV5-4; D gene: TRBD2; CDR3 protein: CASSLAGGGWAGSEQFF; CDR3 DNA: TGTGCCAGCAGCTTGGCGGGGGGAGGGTGGGCGGGCAGTGAGCAGTTCTTC
J gene: TRBJ2-7; clone size: -; V gene: TRBV28; D gene: -; CDR3 protein: CASSYQGTLMEQYF; CDR3 DNA: TGTGCCAGCAGTTACCAGGGGACATTAATGGAGCAGTACTTC
J gene: TRBJ2-5; clone size: -; V gene: TRBV24-1; D gene: -; CDR3 protein: CATSDLRQPQETQYF; CDR3 DNA: TGTGCCACCAGTGATCTAAGACAGCCCCAAGAGACCCAGTACTTC
J gene: TRBJ2-1; clone size: -; V gene: TRBV7-9; D gene: TRBD2; CDR3 protein: CASSLSLAGARHEQFF; CDR3 DNA: TGTGCCAGCAGCTTATCACTAGCGGGAGCTCGCCATGAGCAGTTCTTC
J gene: TRBJ1-3; clone size: few; V gene: TRBV2; D gene: TRBD1; CDR3 protein: CASGANRGGNTIYF; CDR3 DNA: TGTGCCAGCGGGGCGAACAGGGGTGGAAACACCATATATTTT
J gene: TRBJ1-1; clone size: -; V gene: TRBV30; D gene: -; CDR3 protein: CAWSTPNSNTEAFF; CDR3 DNA: TGTGCCTGGAGTACCCCCAACTCGAACACTGAAGCTTTCTTT
J gene: TRBJ1-5; clone size: -; V gene: TRBV27; D gene: -; CDR3 protein: CASSLSAYSNQPQHF; CDR3 DNA: TGTGCCAGCAGTTTATCTGCGTATAGCAATCAGCCCCAGCATTTT
J gene: TRBJ1-2; clone size: -; V gene: TRBV9; D gene: -; CDR3 protein: CASSAVGGVYTF; CDR3 DNA: TGTGCCAGCAGCGCCGTAGGGGGAGTCTACACCTTC
J gene: TRBJ1-4; clone size: -; V gene: TRBV10-3; D gene: -; CDR3 protein: CAISESPSTTNEKLFF; CDR3 DNA: TGTGCCATCAGTGAGTCTCCCTCTACTACTAATGAAAAACTGTTTTTT
J gene: TRBJ1-1; clone size: -; V gene: TRBV19; D gene: -; CDR3 protein: CASSSLVARNTEAFF; CDR3 DNA: TGTGCCAGTAGTAGTCTTGTCGCGCGGAACACTGAAGCTTTCTTT
J gene: TRBJ2-2; clone size: -; V gene: TRBV15; D gene: -; CDR3 protein: CATSRLGSGYGTGELFF; CDR3 DNA: TGTGCCACCAGCAGACTCGGAAGCGGTTATGGCACCGGGGAGCTGTTTTTT
J gene: TRBJ2-7; clone size: -; V gene: TRBV19; D gene: TRBD1; CDR3 protein: CASRDPGQGYEQYF; CDR3 DNA: TGTGCCAGTAGGGATCCGGGACAGGGCTACGAGCAGTACTTC
J gene: TRBJ2-2; clone size: -; V gene: TRBV14; D gene: TRBD2; CDR3 protein: CASSHELLAVNTGELFF; CDR3 DNA: TGTGCCAGCAGCCACGAGTTACTAGCGGTAAACACCGGGGAGCTGTTTTTT
J gene: TRBJ2-7; clone size: -; V gene: TRBV11-3; D gene: -; CDR3 protein: CASSLAAQGYEQYF; CDR3 DNA: TGTGCCAGCAGCTTAGCAGCACAGGGCTACGAGCAGTACTTC
J gene: TRBJ2-5; clone size: -; V gene: TRBV3-1/TRBV3-2; D gene: -; CDR3 protein: CASSWLAQGETQYF; CDR3 DNA: TGTGCCAGCAGCTGGCTGGCGCAGGGGGAGACCCAGTACTTC
J gene: TRBJ2-1; clone size: once; V gene: TRBV5-4; D gene: -; CDR3 protein: CACNDRTNNEQFF; CDR3 DNA: TGTGCCTGCAATGACAGGACGAACAATGAGCAGTTCTTC
J gene: TRBJ1-2; clone size: -; V gene: TRBV12-3/TRBV12-4; D gene: -; CDR3 protein: CASADGVYYGYTF; CDR3 DNA: TGTGCCAGCGCGGACGGGGTATACTATGGCTACACCTTC
J gene: TRBJ1-3; clone size: -; V gene: TRBV5-1; D gene: -; CDR3 protein: CASSLGQFGNTIYF; CDR3 DNA: TGCGCCAGCAGCTTGGGGCAGTTTGGAAACACCATATATTTT
J gene: TRBJ1-2; clone size: -; V gene: TRBV7-5; D gene: -; CDR3 protein: CARSLPWRTGKRRGYTF; CDR3 DNA: TGTGCCAGAAGCTTGCCATGGCGGACAGGGAAAAGGCGTGGCTACACCTTC
J gene: TRBJ1-1; clone size: -; V gene: TRBV5-1; D gene: -; CDR3 protein: CASSLTRGSGTEAFF; CDR3 DNA: TGCGCCAGCAGCTTGACCCGGGGGTCGGGCACTGAAGCTTTCTTT
J gene: TRBJ2-3; clone size: -; V gene: TRBV11-3; D gene: -; CDR3 protein: CASSLEHADTQYF; CDR3 DNA: TGTGCCAGCAGCTTAGAACATGCCGATACGCAGTATTTT
J gene: TRBJ2-5; clone size: -; V gene: TRBV28; D gene: TRBD2; CDR3 protein: CASSKTSGRARLAETQYF; CDR3 DNA: TGTGCCAGCAGTAAAACTAGCGGGAGGGCCAGATTAGCAGAGACCCAGTACTTC
J gene: TRBJ1-2; clone size: -; V gene: TRBV27; D gene: -; CDR3 protein: CASSSGGIYGYTF; CDR3 DNA: TGTGCCAGCAGTTCCGGGGGGATCTATGGCTACACCTTC
J gene: TRBJ2-7; clone size: -; V gene: TRBV3-1/TRBV3-2; D gene: TRBD2; CDR3 protein: CASRHSGGAHYEQYF; CDR3 DNA: TGTGCCAGCAGACATAGCGGGGGGGCCCACTACGAGCAGTACTTC
J gene: TRBJ2-1; clone size: -; V gene: TRBV21-1; D gene: -; CDR3 protein: CASSKVNHGAGGRNEQFF; CDR3 DNA: TGTGCCAGCAGCAAAGTCAACCATGGGGCGGGAGGGCGGAATGAGCAGTTCTTC
J gene: TRBJ1-2; clone size: -; V gene: TRBV12-5; D gene: TRBD1; CDR3 protein: CASGSGQGNYGYTF; CDR3 DNA: TGTGCTAGTGGTTCGGGACAGGGTAACTATGGCTACACCTTC